A selection of T cell receptor beta chains follows, all from one sample in a study of regulatory T cells in long-lasting Graves disease. Each CDR3 protein is one row after TCRdb ran MiXCR on the multiplex PCR reads. The sample has roughly 350,000 distinct CDR3 sequences; roughly 17% are singletons. These same data were also listed under a study on T cells in Graves' hyperthyroidism and ophthalmopathy.

The source material was peripheral blood mononuclear cells (PBMCs), sampled at new diagnosis, from a patient treated with antithyroid drugs. The receptors shown here come from a woman younger than 35 with Graves disease. Each CDR3 is given with its conserved first and last residue. Each record gives: clone size, V gene, J gene, D gene, CDR3 DNA, CDR3 protein. D genes are given only for firm matches. Only some rows state a clone size, as once, few, many or a class for expanded clones.

many	TRBV11-2	TRBJ2-3	.	TGTGCCAGCAGCTTAGCGGGAACGGGAACGCAGTATTTT	CASSLAGTGTQYF
many	TRBV12-3/TRBV12-4	TRBJ2-7	.	TGTGCCAGCAGTTTAGCGGGTCGAGGTGAGCAGTACTTC	CASSLAGRGEQYF
once	TRBV2	TRBJ2-7	TRBD2	TGTGCCAGCAGTGAAACCGGGACTAGCTCCTACGAGCAGTACTTC	CASSETGTSSYEQYF
many	TRBV12-3/TRBV12-4	TRBJ2-5	TRBD2	TGTGCCAGCAGTTGGCGTTCCCCGTGGGGGGGGCAAGAGACCCAGTACTTC	CASSWRSPWGGQETQYF
.	TRBV7-2	TRBJ2-2	TRBD2	TGTGCCAGCAGCCCAGACAGCGGGGGGGCGGCCGGGGAGCTGTTTTTT	CASSPDSGGAAGELFF
many	TRBV5-1	TRBJ1-5	.	TGCGCCAGCAGCTTGGATGGACACGGGGTCCAGCCCCAGCATTTT	CASSLDGHGVQPQHF
.	TRBV29-1	TRBJ2-3	.	TGCAGCGTTGGAAAGTCAGATACGCAGTATTTT	CSVGKSDTQYF
many	TRBV6-5	TRBJ2-2	TRBD2	TGTGCCAGCAGTTACACTAGCGGGGGCCTCCGGGAGCTGTTTTTT	CASSYTSGGLRELFF
many	TRBV27	TRBJ1-6	.	TGTGCCAGCAGCTTTTATAATTCACCCCTCCACTTT	CASSFYNSPLHF
many	TRBV5-1	TRBJ1-2	.	TGCGCCAGCAGCTTGGAGGACTCTGGCTATGGCTACACCTTC	CASSLEDSGYGYTF
few	TRBV19	TRBJ1-5	TRBD1	TGTGCCAGTAGTATAGTTCGCGGGACAGGCAATCAGCCCCAGCATTTT	CASSIVRGTGNQPQHF
.	TRBV2	TRBJ2-7	TRBD2	TGTGCCAGCAGGGTACTAGCGGGGAAAGACGAGCAGTACTTC	CASRVLAGKDEQYF
.	TRBV19	TRBJ1-5	TRBD1	TGTGCCAGTAGTATCGTTTCAGGGGGCTCAGAGTGGCCCCAGCATTTT	CASSIVSGGSEWPQHF
few	TRBV19	TRBJ2-3	.	TGTGCCAGTAGCCCCGGGGGCGGACGCACAGATACGCAGTATTTT	CASSPGGGRTDTQYF
many	TRBV20-1	TRBJ1-2	TRBD1	TGCAGTGCGACAGGGGGCAGCTATGGCTACACCTTC	CSATGGSYGYTF
few	TRBV10-3	TRBJ1-3	.	TGTGCCTCGGAGGGGCGCCAAGATTCTGGAAACACCATATATTTT	CASEGRQDSGNTIYF
many	TRBV7-9	TRBJ2-1	TRBD1	TGTGCCAGCAGGGGGGACAGGGTCAACAATGAGCAGTTCTTC	CASRGDRVNNEQFF
many	TRBV5-6	TRBJ2-5	TRBD1	TGTGCCAGCAGCTTGATAGTAACAGGGGAGTTGGAGACCCAGTACTTC	CASSLIVTGELETQYF
.	TRBV29-1	TRBJ2-2	.	TGCAGCGTCCGTGTAGGGACAAGTCCCACCGGGGAGCTGTTTTTT	CSVRVGTSPTGELFF
.	TRBV10-1	TRBJ1-4	TRBD1	TGCGCCAGCAGTGCAACCGGGACAGGAGAAAAACTGTTTTTT	CASSATGTGEKLFF
many	TRBV5-5	TRBJ2-3	.	TGTGCCAGCAGCTTGGGAGGCAAATTAAACACAGATACGCAGTATTTT	CASSLGGKLNTDTQYF
.	TRBV20-1	TRBJ1-2	.	TGCAGTGCTAGCTTGTCCATTAATTACTATGGCTACACCTTC	CSASLSINYYGYTF
many	TRBV4-2	TRBJ1-2	TRBD1	TGTGCCAGCAGCCAAGTGGCAGGGGGCGGACTTGGCTACACCTTC	CASSQVAGGGLGYTF
many	TRBV12-3/TRBV12-4	TRBJ2-2	TRBD2	TGTGCCAGCAGCCGAGAGGGACTAGCGGCCGCGAACACCGGGGAGCTGTTTTTT	CASSREGLAAANTGELFF
many	TRBV6-1	TRBJ1-1	TRBD1	TGTGCCAGCAGTGAGACAGGGGAGACTGAAGCTTTCTTT	CASSETGETEAFF
many	TRBV28	TRBJ2-7	.	TGTGCCAGCAGTTTAAGCGGAGGGTCCTACGAGCAGTACTTC	CASSLSGGSYEQYF
many	TRBV18	TRBJ2-1	.	TGTGCCAGCTCAGACGGACAAGACTCCTACAATGAGCAGTTCTTC	CASSDGQDSYNEQFF
many	TRBV12-3/TRBV12-4	TRBJ2-1	TRBD2	TGTGCCAGCAGTTTAATGGCTAGCGGGAGGCATGAGCAGTTCTTC	CASSLMASGRHEQFF
many	TRBV6-4	TRBJ1-5	.	TGTGCCAGCAGTGACAACCCGGATAGCAATCAGCCCCAGCATTTT	CASSDNPDSNQPQHF
many	TRBV11-2	TRBJ2-7	.	TGTGCCAGCAGCCACATATATGGAGCCTACGAGCAGTACTTC	CASSHIYGAYEQYF
few	TRBV7-8	TRBJ2-7	.	TGTGCCAGCAGCTCCGAGGCTGGGGGCGGACACGAGCAGTACTTC	CASSSEAGGGHEQYF
few	TRBV5-1	TRBJ2-3	.	TGCGCCAGCAGACTTGAAGCGGCTAGCACAGATACGCAGTATTTT	CASRLEAASTDTQYF
many	TRBV20-1	TRBJ2-2	TRBD2	TGCAGTGCTAGTCAAGCGGGGGGGCCGGTGGAGCTGTTTTTT	CSASQAGGPVELFF
.	TRBV2	TRBJ1-6	.	TGTGCCAGCAGTGAAATGCGAGGGGGTAATTCACCCCTCCACTTT	CASSEMRGGNSPLHF
.	TRBV12-3/TRBV12-4	TRBJ1-3	.	TGTGCCAGCAGTAACAAGCCTACTGGAAACACCATATATTTT	CASSNKPTGNTIYF
.	TRBV7-9	TRBJ2-2	.	TGTGCCAGCAGCTTAGTTTTGACAGATAACACCGGGGAGCTGTTTTTT	CASSLVLTDNTGELFF
.	TRBV2	TRBJ2-1	.	TGTGCCAGCAGTCTCGAGTCGCATGGTGAGCAGTTCTTC	CASSLESHGEQFF
.	TRBV12-5	TRBJ2-5	.	TGTGCTAGTGGTTTGGGAGGGGCCGGAGAGACCCAGTACTTC	CASGLGGAGETQYF
.	TRBV7-8	TRBJ1-1	.	TGTGCCAGCAGCTTAGAAGGTAACTCTGAAGCTTTCTTT	CASSLEGNSEAFF
many	TRBV20-1	TRBJ2-5	TRBD2	TGCAGTGCTAAACCCCTGACTAGCGAAGCGACGTCCCAGTACTTC	CSAKPLTSEATSQYF
.	TRBV7-3	TRBJ1-6	.	TGTGCCAGCAGGGAGCCGGGTTCACCCCTCCACTTT	CASREPGSPLHF